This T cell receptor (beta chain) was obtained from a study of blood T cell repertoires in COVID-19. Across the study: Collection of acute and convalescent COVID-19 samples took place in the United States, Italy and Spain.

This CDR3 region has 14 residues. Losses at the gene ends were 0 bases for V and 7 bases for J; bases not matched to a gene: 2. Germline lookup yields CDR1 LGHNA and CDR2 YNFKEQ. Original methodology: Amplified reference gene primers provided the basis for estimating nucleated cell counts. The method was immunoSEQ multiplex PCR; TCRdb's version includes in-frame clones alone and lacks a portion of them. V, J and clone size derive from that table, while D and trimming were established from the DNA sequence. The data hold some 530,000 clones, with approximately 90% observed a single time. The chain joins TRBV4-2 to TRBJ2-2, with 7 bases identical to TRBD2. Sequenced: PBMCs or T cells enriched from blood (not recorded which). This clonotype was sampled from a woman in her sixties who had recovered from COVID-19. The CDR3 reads CASSQEGRGGELFF. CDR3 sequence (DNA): TGTGCCAGCAGCCAAGAGGGGAGGGGCGGGGAGCTGTTTTTT.